This TCR beta chain was sequenced during a study of tumor-infiltrating lymphocytes in primary liver carcinoma. Unsorted whole blood supplied the blood RNA, and germline DNA was isolated too. Germline values: CDR1 SQVTM, CDR2 ANQGSEA. CDR3 length equals 14 residues. Whole-study results and caveats: CD4+ and CD8+ repertoires could not be compared in these unsorted bulk samples.

TCR beta cDNA was reverse-transcribed from roughly 0.45 ug of total RNA. The reaction used a constant-region primer and ProtoScript II reverse transcriptase. Libraries of TCR beta came from three nested multiplex PCR rounds with slightly modified ARM-PCR. Use of TRBV1-TRBV30 forward primers with a C-beta reverse primer characterized the first two PCR rounds, which lasted about 9 cycles each. TCRdb independently ran MiXCR on the multiplex PCR reads; one entry per CDR3 protein. Seen here are about 310,000 distinct CDR3 sequences, roughly 60% observed once, and the top ten hold around 9.5%. Turning to this clonotype: Its specificity is not known. Sequence at one end of the junction differs from germline and may be a read error.

The rearrangement joins TRBV29-1 to TRBJ2-5; 9 bases are shared with TRBD1. This sequence originates from a man aged 40-49 years with primary liver carcinoma and hepatitis B virus infection. The sequencing sample was made of peripheral blood. CDR3 residues: CSVGWDRAREIQYF. DNA of the CDR3: TGCAGCGTAGGTTGGGACAGGGCACGAGAGATCCAGTACTTC. Based on the CDR3 plus reference TRBV29-1 and TRBJ2-5, the full variable domain is SAVISQKPSRDICQRGTSLTIQCQVDSQVTMMFWYRQQPGQSLTLIATANQGSEATYESGFVIDKFPISRPNLTFSTLTVSNMSPEDSSIYLCSVGWDRAREIQYFGPGTRLLVL.